This T cell receptor beta chain derives from a study of T cell repertoires in cytomegalovirus infection. Study results and caveats: HLA-C-restricted CMV-specific TCR beta clonotypes were dominant in the ex vivo response. Summed frequency of public TCR beta families distinguished CMV carriers with the relevant HLA.

With 3 bases removed from V and 2 bases from J, the gap between germline ends came to 7 bases. Germline V gene data show CDR1 as MNHEY and CDR2 as SVGAGI. CDR3 length: 13 residues. MiXCR was run by TCRdb on the reads, yielding one entry per CDR3 protein. Among a few hundred thousand distinct CDR3 sequences listed, 15% to 20% were seen once. This clonotype was detected many times. Its antigen is unknown. The clonotype originates from a human donor in good health (CMV status not recorded). Some clones in this sample may be carry-over from other donors' samples. Input material: PBMCs. The V gene is TRBV6-5, the J gene TRBJ1-1; the D is unclear. The DNA for the CDR3 is TGTGCCAGCAGTTATTCCCTAAACACTGAAGCTTTCTTT. The encoded protein is CASSYSLNTEAFF.